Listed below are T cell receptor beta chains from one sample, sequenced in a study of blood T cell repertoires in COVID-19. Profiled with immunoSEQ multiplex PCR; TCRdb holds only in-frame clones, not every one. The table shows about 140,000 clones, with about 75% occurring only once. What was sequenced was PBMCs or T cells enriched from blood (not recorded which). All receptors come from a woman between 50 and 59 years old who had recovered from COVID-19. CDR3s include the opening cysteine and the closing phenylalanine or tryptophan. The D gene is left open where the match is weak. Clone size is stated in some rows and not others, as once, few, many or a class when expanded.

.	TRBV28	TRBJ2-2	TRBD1	CASSLMTGNLGELFF	TGTGCCAGCAGTTTAATGACAGGGAATCTCGGGGAGCTGTTTTTT
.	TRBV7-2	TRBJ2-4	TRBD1	CASSSTTGLQNIQYF	TGTGCCAGCAGCTCCACGACAGGGCTCCAAAACATTCAGTACTTC
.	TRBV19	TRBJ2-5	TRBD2	CASSVASGRETQYF	TGTGCCAGTAGCGTGGCTAGCGGGCGCGAGACCCAGTACTTC
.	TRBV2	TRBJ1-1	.	CASRVTLNTEAFF	TGTGCCAGCAGGGTCACATTGAACACTGAAGCTTTCTTT
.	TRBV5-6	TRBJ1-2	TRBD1	CASSPTGTGGHYGYTF	TGTGCCAGCAGCCCGACCGGGACAGGGGGCCACTATGGCTACACCTTC
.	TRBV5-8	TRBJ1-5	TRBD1	CASSSPTGFPAIVNQPQHF	TGTGCCAGCAGCTCCCCGACAGGGTTTCCCGCAATTGTTAATCAGCCCCAGCATTTT
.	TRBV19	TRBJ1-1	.	CASSRMDKRRTEAFF	TGTGCCAGTAGTAGAATGGACAAACGAAGAACTGAAGCTTTCTTT
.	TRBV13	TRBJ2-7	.	CASSSDRSSYEQYF	TGTGCCAGCAGCTCAGACAGAAGCTCCTACGAGCAGTACTTC
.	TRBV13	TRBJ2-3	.	CASSLGLRGGSTDTQYF	TGTGCCAGCAGCTTAGGCCTTAGGGGGGGTAGCACAGATACGCAGTATTTT
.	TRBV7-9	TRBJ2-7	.	CASRGGLPDEQYF	TGTGCCAGCAGAGGGGGACTACCTGACGAGCAGTACTTC
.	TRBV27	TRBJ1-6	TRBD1	CASNGQVLGSPLHF	TGTGCCAGCAACGGACAGGTATTAGGATCACCCCTCCACTTT
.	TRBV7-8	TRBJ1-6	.	CASSSRQEVESPLHF	TGTGCCAGCAGCTCCCGACAGGAGGTGGAATCACCCCTCCACTTT
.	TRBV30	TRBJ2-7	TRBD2	CAWSSGRVEQYF	TGTGCCTGGAGTAGCGGGAGGGTTGAGCAGTACTTC
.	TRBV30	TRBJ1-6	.	CAWSVRGSPLHF	TGTGCCTGGAGTGTTCGGGGGTCACCCCTCCACTTT
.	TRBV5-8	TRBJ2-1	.	CASSLALSGGGAQQFF	TGTGCCAGCAGCTTGGCCCTTTCTGGCGGGGGCGCCCAGCAGTTCTTC
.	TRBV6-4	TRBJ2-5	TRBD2	CASAGTRSYQETQYF	TGTGCCAGCGCGGGGACTAGATCGTACCAAGAGACCCAGTACTTC
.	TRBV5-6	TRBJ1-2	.	CASSLADFYGYTF	TGTGCCAGCAGCTTGGCCGACTTCTATGGCTACACCTTC
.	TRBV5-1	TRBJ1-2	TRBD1	CASSSPDRGYSGYTF	TGCGCCAGCAGCTCACCCGACAGGGGATATAGCGGCTACACCTTC
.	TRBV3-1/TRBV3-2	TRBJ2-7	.	CASSQDSPGSEQYF	TGTGCCAGCAGCCAAGATTCCCCGGGTAGCGAGCAGTACTTC
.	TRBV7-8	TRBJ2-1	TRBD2	CASSLALGTSPIEQFF	TGTGCCAGCAGCTTAGCTTTAGGGACTAGCCCAATTGAGCAGTTCTTC
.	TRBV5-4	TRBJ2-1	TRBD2	CASSGRTSGGGRPEQFF	TGTGCCAGCAGCGGCCGGACTAGCGGGGGAGGGCGGCCTGAGCAGTTCTTC
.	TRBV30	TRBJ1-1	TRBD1	CAWFTGTGEAFF	TGTGCCTGGTTTACCGGGACAGGGGAAGCTTTCTTT
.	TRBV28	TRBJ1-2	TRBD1	CASSQQGDYGYTF	TGTGCCAGCAGTCAACAGGGGGACTATGGCTACACCTTC
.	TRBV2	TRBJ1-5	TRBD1	CASSVDRGLNQPQHF	TGTGCCAGCAGTGTTGACAGGGGTCTGAATCAGCCCCAGCATTTT
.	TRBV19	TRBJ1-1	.	CASSLEGRTNTEAFF	TGTGCCAGTAGTTTGGAGGGACGGACAAACACTGAAGCTTTCTTT
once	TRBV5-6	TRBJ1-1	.	CASSPRGGGESTEAFF	TGTGCCAGCAGCCCCCGAGGGGGAGGGGAGAGCACTGAAGCTTTCTTT
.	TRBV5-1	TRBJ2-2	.	CASSPTQGLPGELFF	TGCGCCAGCAGCCCGACGCAGGGTTTGCCCGGGGAGCTGTTTTTT
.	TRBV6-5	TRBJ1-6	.	CASSKPGHSNSPLHF	TGTGCCAGCAGTAAACCGGGACACTCTAATTCACCCCTCCACTTT
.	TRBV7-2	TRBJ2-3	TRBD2	CASILTEASGTDTQYF	TGTGCCAGCATCCTCACAGAGGCTAGCGGGACAGATACGCAGTATTTT
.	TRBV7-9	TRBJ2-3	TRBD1	CASSKWTGGRTDTQYF	TGTGCCAGCAGCAAATGGACAGGGGGGCGCACAGATACGCAGTATTTT